This T cell receptor beta chain was sequenced in a study of T cells expressing NK-cell markers. About the study: Most of the eight sequenced donors were HCMV-seropositive; one was seronegative.

Synthesis of TCR beta cDNA relied on 5'RACE template switching carrying UMIs. Reprocessing the 5' RACE reads, TCRdb reports a single entry for every CDR3 protein and omits DNA. The sample holds about 540,000 distinct CDR3 sequences. Points on this clonotype: Its antigen is currently unknown.

Germline assignment: CDR1 LNHNV and CDR2 YYDKDF (reference sequence). This CDR3 has 14 residues. General observations from the study: The leading position in the CD3+CD56-NKG2C+ fraction of several donors also went to these clonotypes.

This receptor was identified in a man in his late teens or twenties in good health. The chain employs TRBV15 and TRBJ2-3. What was sequenced was blood T cells: a sorted CD56 or NKG2C T cell subset, CD4+ or CD8+ T cells, or bulk PBMC T cells (not recorded which). The CDR3 reads CATSRDPTGDTQYF.